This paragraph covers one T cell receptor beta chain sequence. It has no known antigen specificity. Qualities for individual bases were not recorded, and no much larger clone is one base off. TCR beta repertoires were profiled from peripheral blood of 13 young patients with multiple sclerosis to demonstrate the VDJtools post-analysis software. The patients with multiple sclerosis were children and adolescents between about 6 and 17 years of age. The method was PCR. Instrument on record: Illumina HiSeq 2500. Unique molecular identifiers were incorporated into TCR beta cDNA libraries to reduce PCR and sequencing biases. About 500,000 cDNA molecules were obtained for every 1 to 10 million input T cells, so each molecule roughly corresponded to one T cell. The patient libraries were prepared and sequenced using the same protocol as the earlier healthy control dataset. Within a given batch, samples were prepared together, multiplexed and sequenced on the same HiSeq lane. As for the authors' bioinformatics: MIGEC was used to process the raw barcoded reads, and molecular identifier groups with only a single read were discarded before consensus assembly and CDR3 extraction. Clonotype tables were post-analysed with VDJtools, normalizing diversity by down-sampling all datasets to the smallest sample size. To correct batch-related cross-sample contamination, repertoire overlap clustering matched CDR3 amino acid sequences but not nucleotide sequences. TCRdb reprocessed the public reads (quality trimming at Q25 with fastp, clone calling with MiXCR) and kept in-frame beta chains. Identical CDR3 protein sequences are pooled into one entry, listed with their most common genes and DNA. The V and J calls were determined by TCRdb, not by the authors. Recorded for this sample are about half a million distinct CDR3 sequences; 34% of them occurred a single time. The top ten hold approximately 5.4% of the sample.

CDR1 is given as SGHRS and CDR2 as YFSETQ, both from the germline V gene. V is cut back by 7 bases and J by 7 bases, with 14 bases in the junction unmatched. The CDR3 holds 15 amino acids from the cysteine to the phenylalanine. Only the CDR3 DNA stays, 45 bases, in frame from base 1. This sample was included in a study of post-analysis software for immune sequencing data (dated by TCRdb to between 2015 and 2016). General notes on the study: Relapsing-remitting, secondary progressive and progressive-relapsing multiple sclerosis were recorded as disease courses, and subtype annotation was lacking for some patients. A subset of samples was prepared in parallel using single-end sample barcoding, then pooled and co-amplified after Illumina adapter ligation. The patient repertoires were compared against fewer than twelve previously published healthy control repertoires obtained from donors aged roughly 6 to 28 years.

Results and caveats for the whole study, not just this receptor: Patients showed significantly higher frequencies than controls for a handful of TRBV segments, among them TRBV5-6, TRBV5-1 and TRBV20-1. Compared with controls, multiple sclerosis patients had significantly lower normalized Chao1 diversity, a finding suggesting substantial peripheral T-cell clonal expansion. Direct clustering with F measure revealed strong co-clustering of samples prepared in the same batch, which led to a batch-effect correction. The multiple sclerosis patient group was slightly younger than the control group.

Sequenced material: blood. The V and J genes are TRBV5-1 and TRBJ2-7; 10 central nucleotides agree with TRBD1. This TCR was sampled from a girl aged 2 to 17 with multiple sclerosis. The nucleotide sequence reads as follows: TGCGCCAGCGCGTTTTTCGGGACAGGGGACAATGAGCAGTACTTC. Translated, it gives CASAFFGTGDNEQYF.